The 29 T cell receptor beta chains listed next were all sequenced from one sample in a study of PD-L1 blockade in urothelial cancer. TCRdb's copy holds only in-frame clones and misses some; the assay was immunoSEQ multiplex PCR. The data hold about 56,000 clones, with more than 70% observed a single time. The material was PBMCs, obtained around atezolizumab (anti-PD-L1) treatment. All receptors derive from a man aged 50 to 59 with urothelial cancer.

This clone was seen only a few times. V and J are TRBV29-1 and TRBJ2-1; TRBD2 aligns across 15 bases. CDR1 SQVTM and CDR2 ANQGSEA come from the germline V gene. The CDR3 has 19 residues. J lost 2 bases, V lost 4 bases, and 12 bases had no gene match. The CDR3 nucleotides are TGCAGCGTTGTAGCCCCGGGACTAGCGGGAGGCCGCACCTACAATGAGCAGTTCTTC. The encoded protein is CSVVAPGLAGGRTYNEQFF.

The chain couples TRBV4-2 to TRBJ1-5, with a weak D call TRBD1 (6 bases). Germline V gene sequence: CDR1 LGHNA, CDR2 YNFKEQ. The V and J ends lost 0 bases and 7 bases respectively, with 10 bases between them. The CDR3 spans 14 residues. The CDR3 loop reads CASSQEGRGQPQHF. CDR3 bases: TGTGCCAGCAGCCAAGAGGGCAGGGGCCAGCCCCAGCATTTT.

The chain joins TRBV6-1 to TRBJ2-7; 12 nucleotides match TRBD2. V lost 2 bases, J lost 2 bases, and 4 bases stayed unmatched. The CDR3 sequence is 16 residues long. Per germline, CDR1 MNHNS and CDR2 SASEGT. CDR3 DNA: TGTGCCAGCAGTGAACTAGGACTAGCGGGGACCTACGAGCAGTACTTC. Translating gives CASSELGLAGTYEQYF.

This clone was seen only a few times. The rearrangement joins TRBV29-1 to TRBJ1-4, with TRBD1 identical over 10 bases. From germline, CDR1 is SQVTM and CDR2 ANQGSEA. V gave up 7 bases and J gave up 10 bases; unmatched junction bases: 9. CDR3 length: 13 amino acids. CDR3 nucleotide sequence: TGCAGCGCGTCTTGGGACAGGGGTGTAAAACTGTTTTTT. This sequence encodes CSASWDRGVKLFF.

V and J are TRBV11-2 and TRBJ2-1, with D tentatively TRBD1 (5 bases). CDR3 length: 12 residues. Germline loops: CDR1 SGHAT, CDR2 FQNNGV. V dropped 3 bases and J dropped 8 bases, with 8 bases sitting between them. Here the CDR3 reads CASSFLGDEQFF. The CDR3 DNA sequence: TGTGCCAGCAGCTTCTTAGGGGATGAGCAGTTCTTC.

This clone was counted a single time. V gene TRBV27 combines with J gene TRBJ2-3; 7 bases are a match to TRBD2. CDR1 and CDR2 from the germline V gene are MNHEY and SMNVEV (reference sequence). CDR3 length: 14 amino acids. V gave up 6 bases and J gave up 3 bases; unmatched junction bases: 6. This CDR3 reads CASSRREGTDTQYF. The CDR3 DNA is TGTGCCAGCAGCCGCAGGGAGGGTACAGATACGCAGTATTTT.

The chain recombines TRBV19 with TRBJ2-5; 8 bases agree with TRBD1. The CDR3 loop spans 14 amino acids. The V gene end was trimmed by 3 bases and the J gene end by 5 bases; junction bases not matched to a gene: 5. Per the germline V gene, CDR1 is LNHDA and CDR2 is SQIVND (reference sequence). The CDR3 DNA reads as TGTGCCAGTAGTATCCGGACAGGGCGGGAGACCCAGTACTTC. It encodes CASSIRTGRETQYF.

The rearrangement links TRBV6-1 to TRBJ2-7, with D perhaps TRBD1 (6 bases). Germline V gene lookup returns CDR1 MNHNS and CDR2 SASEGT. Trimming took off 8 bases at V and 3 bases at J, with 8 bases between the two ends. The CDR3 loop spans 11 amino acids. The CDR3 loop reads CASGTNYEQYF. CDR3 DNA sequence: TGTGCCAGCGGGACAAACTACGAGCAGTACTTC.

The V and J genes are TRBV5-1 and TRBJ1-6; tentative D call: TRBD1 (5 bases). V lost 4 bases, J lost 5 bases, and 13 bases lay in between. The CDR3 spans 15 residues. CDR1 is SGHRS and CDR2 is YFSETQ in the germline V gene. CDR3 bases: TGCGCCAGCAGCCGGTTAGGGGTTGATAATTCACCCCTCCACTTT. Translating gives CASSRLGVDNSPLHF.

The chain employs TRBV28 and TRBJ2-1, with TRBD2 identical over 8 bases. The V segment lost 6 bases and the J segment 9 bases; nucleotides outside the gene matches: 13. Germline assignment: CDR1 MDHEN and CDR2 SYDVKM. The CDR3 is 15 amino acids. In nucleotides, the CDR3 is TGTGCCAGCAGCCGCGGGGGAGCGGGAGATGTTGAGCAGTTCTTC. Translation gives CASSRGGAGDVEQFF.

V and J are TRBV11-3 and TRBJ1-1; D possibly corresponds to TRBD1 (5 bases). This CDR3 region has 14 residues. The germline V and J ends were trimmed by 5 bases and 3 bases, with 13 bases remaining between them. The germline CDR1 and CDR2 sequences are SGHNT and YENEEA. For the CDR3, the DNA is TGTGCCAGCAGCCCCGGGGGGACCTACACTGAAGCTTTCTTT. It is translated as CASSPGGTYTEAFF.

This clone was found once. The rearrangement uses TRBV29-1 and TRBJ2-1; 9 nucleotides line up with TRBD2. The CDR3 runs 16 residues. V shed 7 bases, J shed 8 bases, and the junction held 18 bases outside the gene matches. In germline, CDR1 is SQVTM, CDR2 ANQGSEA. This chain's CDR3 is CSGALGREGGADEQFF. The CDR3 DNA is TGCAGCGGAGCCCTTGGGCGGGAGGGGGGGGCGGATGAGCAGTTCTTC.

The chain employs TRBV28 and TRBJ2-7; tentatively, D is TRBD1 (5 bases). V was clipped by 5 bases and J by 4 bases, with 18 bases between them. Germline lookup yields CDR1 MDHEN and CDR2 SYDVKM. CDR3 size: 15 residues. CDR3 amino acids: CASSLTGFLQYEQYF. The DNA for the CDR3 is TGTGCCAGCAGTCTCACAGGATTCCTTCAGTACGAGCAGTACTTC.

This clone was counted between two and nine times. The rearrangement links TRBV7-9 to TRBJ2-1, with 14 positions matching TRBD2. The length of the CDR3 is 16 residues. Germline V CDR1 and CDR2: SEHNR, FQNEAQ (reference sequence). The V and J ends lost 6 bases and 9 bases, in that order; junction bases with no gene match: 10. The CDR3 DNA reads as TGTGCCAGCAGTCCTCCCGGGACTAGCGGGAGAGCTGAGCAGTTCTTC. It yields the protein CASSPPGTSGRAEQFF.

The chain recombines TRBV7-9 with TRBJ1-5; 7 bases line up with TRBD1. This CDR3 contains 18 residues. CDR1 is SEHNR, CDR2 FQNEAQ, per germline (reference sequence). J lost 0 bases, V lost 5 bases, and 13 bases had no gene match. The DNA of the CDR3 is TGTGCCAGCAGCGGAGGACAGGCGCATGCCGTTAGCAATCAGCCCCAGCATTTT. The encoded protein is CASSGGQAHAVSNQPQHF.

The J gene is TRBJ2-3, the V gene TRBV11-2; D gene ambiguous. CDR1 is SGHAT and CDR2 is FQNNGV in the germline V gene. The CDR3 has 14 residues. Trimming removed 5 bases at V and 1 base at J, with 10 bases between. Here the CDR3 reads CASSPLSGTDTQYF. CDR3 in DNA: TGTGCCAGCAGCCCTCTGAGCGGCACAGATACGCAGTATTTT.

This rearrangement joins TRBV5-4 to TRBJ2-5; the match to TRBD2 covers 11 bases. V shed 4 bases and J 1 base; nucleotides not matched to a gene: 6. The length of the CDR3 is 16 residues. Germline CDR1 is SGHNT and CDR2 is YYREEE (reference sequence). The CDR3 DNA is TGTGCCAGCAGCCAGCGACTAGCGGGAAGCCAAGAGACCCAGTACTTC. It translates to CASSQRLAGSQETQYF.

This rearrangement joins TRBV14 to TRBJ1-2; 9 nucleotides agree with TRBD1. V was pared by 4 bases and J by 7 bases, with 4 bases of the junction left unmatched. CDR1 is SGHDN, CDR2 FVKESK, per germline. CDR3 size: 13 residues. The chain's CDR3 is CASSRDRVGGYTF. The CDR3, as DNA: TGTGCCAGCAGCCGGGACAGGGTTGGTGGCTACACCTTC.

The chain carries TRBV18 and TRBJ2-3, with D perhaps TRBD1 (5 bases). V was clipped by 1 base and J by 4 bases, with 12 bases between them. The CDR3 consists of 15 residues. In germline, CDR1 is KGHSH, CDR2 LQKENI. The CDR3 loop reads CASSPQSDISDTQYF. DNA for the CDR3: TGTGCCAGCTCACCACAGTCGGACATCTCAGATACGCAGTATTTT.

The chain employs TRBV18 and TRBJ1-1, with D uncertain. In germline, CDR1 is KGHSH, CDR2 LQKENI. Trimming shortened V by 4 bases and J by 1 base, and 7 bases separated the two germline ends. CDR3 length equals 13 residues. CDR3 DNA sequence: TGTGCCAGCTCACTATCCGGGAACACTGAAGCTTTCTTT. This codes for CASSLSGNTEAFF.

The chain joins TRBV19 to TRBJ2-5, with D maybe TRBD2 (6 bases). Germline loops: CDR1 LNHDA, CDR2 SQIVND (reference sequence). CDR3 length: 15 residues. V was clipped by 3 bases and J by 1 base, with 12 bases between them. CDR3 coding DNA: TGTGCCAGTAGTATGCGGGGTAGCGGCCAAGAGACCCAGTACTTC. It codes for CASSMRGSGQETQYF.

In DNA, the CDR3 is TGTGCCAGCAGCTCCACTGACAGGGGGCTATACAATCAGCCCCAGCATTTT. Translated, it gives CASSSTDRGLYNQPQHF. The rearrangement uses TRBV5-6 and TRBJ1-5; 10 nucleotides match TRBD1. Trimming removed 3 bases from V and 3 bases from J; junction bases left unmatched: 9. The CDR3 has 17 residues. CDR1 and CDR2 (germline): SGHDT, YYEEEE.

The chain carries TRBV28 and TRBJ2-3; possibly TRBD2 for D (5 bases). Trimming took 8 bases from V and 7 from J, leaving 22 bases between them. The germline V gene encodes CDR1 MDHEN and CDR2 SYDVKM. The CDR3 consists of 15 residues. This CDR3 reads CASLGSSGTSYTQYF. CDR3 sequence (DNA): TGTGCCAGCCTTGGGAGTTCCGGCACCAGTTATACGCAGTATTTT.

The chain combines TRBV18 with TRBJ2-7, with a possible D match to TRBD2 (5 bases). The CDR3 contains 14 residues. V lost 3 bases to trimming and J lost 2 bases, with 11 bases between them. Germline CDR1 and CDR2: KGHSH and LQKENI. In DNA form, the CDR3 reads TGTGCCAGCTCACCTTCCGGAGGACCCTACGAGCAGTACTTC. Amino acids: CASSPSGGPYEQYF.

The genes are TRBV27 and TRBJ2-3; weak D call: TRBD2 (6 bases). Trimming removed 3 bases at V and 0 bases at J, with 13 bases between. The germline V gene encodes CDR1 MNHEY and CDR2 SMNVEV (reference sequence). This CDR3 is built from 16 residues. CDR3 protein: CASSLAPGSSTDTQYF. In nucleotides, the CDR3 is TGTGCCAGCAGTTTGGCCCCCGGGAGTAGCACAGATACGCAGTATTTT.

The V gene is TRBV7-9, the J gene TRBJ2-7; 11 positions match TRBD2. In germline, CDR1 is SEHNR, CDR2 FQNEAQ (reference sequence). After removal of 0 bases from V and 3 bases from J, the junction contained 4 bases not matched to a gene. The CDR3 sequence is 16 residues long. The CDR3 is CASSLAPGLADYEQYF. Written as DNA, the CDR3 is TGTGCCAGCAGCTTAGCTCCGGGACTAGCGGACTACGAGCAGTACTTC.

The chain employs TRBV2 and TRBJ1-2, with D unresolved. Germline CDR1 is SNHLY and CDR2 is FYNNEI. V was pared by 3 bases and J by 3 bases, with 14 bases between. The CDR3 is 15 amino acids. CDR3: CASSERGLGYYGYTF. The CDR3 DNA reads as TGTGCCAGCAGTGAGCGGGGTCTGGGTTACTATGGCTACACCTTC.

V usage is TRBV19 and J usage is TRBJ1-5, with 8 bases fitting TRBD1. Germline assignment: CDR1 LNHDA and CDR2 SQIVND (reference sequence). The CDR3 sequence is 17 residues long. The V segment lost 5 bases and the J segment 1 base; nucleotides outside the gene matches: 10. As DNA, the CDR3 is TGTGCCAGTAGTTATCCTCGTTGGACAGGGAGCAATCAGCCCCAGCATTTT. Translated: CASSYPRWTGSNQPQHF.

This chain's CDR3 is CASSPLSAGATSEQYF. The CDR3 nucleotides are TGTGCCAGCAGCCCGTTATCTGCGGGCGCGACCAGCGAGCAGTACTTC. This chain uses TRBV13 with TRBJ2-7, with D perhaps TRBD2 (5 bases). The V end was cut by 5 bases, the J end by 6 bases, with 23 bases between. Germline V gives CDR1 PRHDT, CDR2 FYEKMQ (reference sequence). This CDR3 is built from 16 residues.